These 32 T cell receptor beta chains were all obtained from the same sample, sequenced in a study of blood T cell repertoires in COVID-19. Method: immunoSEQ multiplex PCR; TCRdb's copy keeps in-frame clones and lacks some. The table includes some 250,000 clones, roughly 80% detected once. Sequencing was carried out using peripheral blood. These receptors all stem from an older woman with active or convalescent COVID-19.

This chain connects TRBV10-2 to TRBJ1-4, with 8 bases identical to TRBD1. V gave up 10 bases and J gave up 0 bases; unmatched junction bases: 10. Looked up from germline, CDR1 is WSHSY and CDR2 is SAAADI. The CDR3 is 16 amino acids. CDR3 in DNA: TGCGCCACCTCTTGGGACAGGCCCGCAACTAATGAAAAACTGTTTTTT. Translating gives CATSWDRPATNEKLFF.

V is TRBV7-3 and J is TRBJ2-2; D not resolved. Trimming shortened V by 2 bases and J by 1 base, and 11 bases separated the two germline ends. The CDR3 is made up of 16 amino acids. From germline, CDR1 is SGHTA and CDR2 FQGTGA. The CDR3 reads CASSLHEVQNTGELFF. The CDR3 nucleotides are TGTGCCAGCAGCTTACACGAGGTCCAGAACACCGGGGAGCTGTTTTTT.

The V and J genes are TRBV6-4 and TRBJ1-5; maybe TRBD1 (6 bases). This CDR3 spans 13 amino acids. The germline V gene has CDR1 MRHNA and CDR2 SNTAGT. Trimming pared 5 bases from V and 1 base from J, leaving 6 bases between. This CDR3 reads CASSQGSNQPQHF. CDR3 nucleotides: TGTGCCAGCAGTCAGGGGAGCAATCAGCCCCAGCATTTT.

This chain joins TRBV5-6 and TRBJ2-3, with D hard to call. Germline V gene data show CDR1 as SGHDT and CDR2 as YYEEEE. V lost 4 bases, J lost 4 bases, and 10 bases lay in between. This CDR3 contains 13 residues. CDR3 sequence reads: CASSLGWSDTQYF. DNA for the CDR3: TGTGCCAGCAGCCTAGGTTGGTCAGATACGCAGTATTTT.

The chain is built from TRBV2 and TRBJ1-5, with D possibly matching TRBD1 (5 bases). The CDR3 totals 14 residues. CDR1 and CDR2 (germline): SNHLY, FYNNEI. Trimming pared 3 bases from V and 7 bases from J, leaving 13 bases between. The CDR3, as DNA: TGTGCCAGCAGTGATGGCGGGGGTGGACAGCCCCAGCATTTT. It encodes CASSDGGGGQPQHF.

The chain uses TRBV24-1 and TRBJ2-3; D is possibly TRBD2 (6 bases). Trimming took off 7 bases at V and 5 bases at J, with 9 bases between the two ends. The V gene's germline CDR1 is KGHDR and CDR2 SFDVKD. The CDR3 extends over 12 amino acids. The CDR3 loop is CATSNSGDTQYF. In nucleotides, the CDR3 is TGTGCCACCAGCAATAGCGGAGATACGCAGTATTTT.

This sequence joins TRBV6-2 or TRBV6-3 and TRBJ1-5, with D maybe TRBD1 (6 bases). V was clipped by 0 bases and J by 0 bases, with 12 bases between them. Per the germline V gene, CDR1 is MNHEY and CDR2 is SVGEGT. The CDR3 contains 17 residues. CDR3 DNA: TGTGCCAGCAGTTACTCCTACCGGACAGTTAGCAATCAGCCCCAGCATTTT. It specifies CASSYSYRTVSNQPQHF.

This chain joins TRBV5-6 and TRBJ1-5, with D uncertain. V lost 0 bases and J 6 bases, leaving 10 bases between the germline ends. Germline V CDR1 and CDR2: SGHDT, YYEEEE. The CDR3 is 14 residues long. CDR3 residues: CASSLARGSQPQHF. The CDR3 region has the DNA TGTGCCAGCAGCTTGGCGCGGGGAAGTCAGCCCCAGCATTTT.

The CDR3 DNA reads as TGCGCCAGCAGCTTCGGGGGGGTCTCTGGAAACACCATATATTTT. It is translated as CASSFGGVSGNTIYF. The chain has TRBV5-1 and TRBJ1-3, with D perhaps TRBD1 (5 bases). Germline V CDR1 and CDR2: SGHRS, YFSETQ. The V gene lost 2 bases and the J gene lost 0 bases, with 9 bases spanning the gap. The CDR3 covers 15 residues.

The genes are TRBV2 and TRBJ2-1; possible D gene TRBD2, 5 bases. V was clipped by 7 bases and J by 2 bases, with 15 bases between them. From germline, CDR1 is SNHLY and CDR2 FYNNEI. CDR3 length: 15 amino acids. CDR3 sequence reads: CASKGTSGPYNEQFF. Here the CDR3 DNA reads TGTGCCAGCAAAGGAACCAGCGGACCCTACAATGAGCAGTTCTTC.

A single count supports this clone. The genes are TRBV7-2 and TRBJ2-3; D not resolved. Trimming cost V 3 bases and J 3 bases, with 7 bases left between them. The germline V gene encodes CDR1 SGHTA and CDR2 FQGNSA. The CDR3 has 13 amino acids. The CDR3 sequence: CASSFDWTDTQYF. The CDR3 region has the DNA TGTGCCAGCAGCTTTGACTGGACAGATACGCAGTATTTT. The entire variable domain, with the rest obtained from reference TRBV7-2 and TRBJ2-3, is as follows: GAGVSQSPSNKVTEKGKDVELRCDPISGHTALYWYRQSLGQGLEFLIYFQGNSAPDKSGLPSDRFSAERTGGSVSTLTIQRTQQEDSAVYLCASSFDWTDTQYFGPGTRLTVL.

The CDR3 is CASSLNSGGAGDTQYF. The CDR3, as DNA: TGCGCCAGCAGCCTCAATAGCGGGGGGGCAGGAGATACGCAGTATTTT. The chain links TRBV4-1 to TRBJ2-3, with TRBD2 identical over 11 bases. Germline V gives CDR1 MGHRA, CDR2 YSYEKL. The CDR3 contains 16 residues. Trimming cost V 4 bases and J 5 bases; bases outside gene matches: 8.

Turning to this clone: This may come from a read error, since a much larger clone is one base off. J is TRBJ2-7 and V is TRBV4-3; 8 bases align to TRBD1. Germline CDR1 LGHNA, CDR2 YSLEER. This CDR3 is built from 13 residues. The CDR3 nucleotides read TGCGCCAGCAACCAAAGGACAGGGCGCGAGCAGTACTTC. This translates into CASNQRTGREQYF.

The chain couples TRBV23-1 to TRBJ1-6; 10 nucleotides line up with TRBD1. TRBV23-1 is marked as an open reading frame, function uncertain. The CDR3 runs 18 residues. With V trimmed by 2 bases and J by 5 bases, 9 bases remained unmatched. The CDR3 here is CASSQPTGTGDHNSPLHF. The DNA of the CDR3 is TGCGCCAGCAGTCAACCCACCGGGACAGGGGATCATAATTCACCCCTCCACTTT.

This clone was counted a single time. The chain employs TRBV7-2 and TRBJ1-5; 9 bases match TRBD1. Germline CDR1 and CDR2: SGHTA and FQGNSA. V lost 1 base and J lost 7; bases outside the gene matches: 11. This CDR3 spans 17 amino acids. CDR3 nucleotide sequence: TGTGCCAGCAGCTTAGGATCCCCGGGACAGGGAGGGCAGCCCCAGCATTTT. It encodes CASSLGSPGQGGQPQHF.

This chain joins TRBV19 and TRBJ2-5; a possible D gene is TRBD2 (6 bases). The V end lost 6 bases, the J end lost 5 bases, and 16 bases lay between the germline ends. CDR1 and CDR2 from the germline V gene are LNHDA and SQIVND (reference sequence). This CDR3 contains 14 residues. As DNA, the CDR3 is TGTGCCAGTAGCAGCCCTGGGGCGGGGGAGACCCAGTACTTC. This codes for CASSSPGAGETQYF. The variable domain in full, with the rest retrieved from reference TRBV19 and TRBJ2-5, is DGGITQSPKYLFRKEGQNVTLSCEQNLNHDAMYWYRQDPGQGLRLIYYSQIVNDFQKGDIAEGYSVSREKKESFPLTVTSAQKNPTAFYLCASSSPGAGETQYFGPGTRLLVL.

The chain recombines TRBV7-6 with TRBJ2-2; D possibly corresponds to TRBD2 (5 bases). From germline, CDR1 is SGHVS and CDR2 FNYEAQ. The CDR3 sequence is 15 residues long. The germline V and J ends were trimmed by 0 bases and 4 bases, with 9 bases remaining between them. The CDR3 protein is CASSLAGSFTGELFF. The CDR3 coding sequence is TGTGCCAGCAGCTTAGCGGGGAGCTTCACCGGGGAGCTGTTTTTT. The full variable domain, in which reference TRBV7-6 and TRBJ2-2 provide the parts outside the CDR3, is GAGVSQSPRYKVTKRGQDVALRCDPISGHVSLYWYRQALGQGPEFLTYFNYEAQQDKSGLPNDRFSAERPEGSISTLTIQRTEQRDSAMYRCASSLAGSFTGELFFGEGSRLTVL.

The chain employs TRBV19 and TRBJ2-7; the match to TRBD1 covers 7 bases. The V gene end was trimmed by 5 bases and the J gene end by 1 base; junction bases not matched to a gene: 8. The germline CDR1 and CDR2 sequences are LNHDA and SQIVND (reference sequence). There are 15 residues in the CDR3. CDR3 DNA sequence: TGTGCCAGTAGTCTTCGGCAGGGGGATTCCTACGAGCAGTACTTC. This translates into CASSLRQGDSYEQYF.

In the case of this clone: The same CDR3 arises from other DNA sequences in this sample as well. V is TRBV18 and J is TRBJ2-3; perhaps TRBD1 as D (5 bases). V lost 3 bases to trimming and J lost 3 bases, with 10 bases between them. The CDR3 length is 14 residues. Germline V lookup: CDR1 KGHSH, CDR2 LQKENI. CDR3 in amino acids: CASSPRQSTDTQYF. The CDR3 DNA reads TGTGCCAGCTCACCGAGACAGTCAACAGATACGCAGTATTTT.

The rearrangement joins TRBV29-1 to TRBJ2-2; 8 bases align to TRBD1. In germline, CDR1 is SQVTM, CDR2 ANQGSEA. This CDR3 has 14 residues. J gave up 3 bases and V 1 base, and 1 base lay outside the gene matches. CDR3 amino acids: CSVEVQGDTGELFF. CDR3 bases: TGCAGCGTTGAAGTACAGGGGGACACCGGGGAGCTGTTTTTT.

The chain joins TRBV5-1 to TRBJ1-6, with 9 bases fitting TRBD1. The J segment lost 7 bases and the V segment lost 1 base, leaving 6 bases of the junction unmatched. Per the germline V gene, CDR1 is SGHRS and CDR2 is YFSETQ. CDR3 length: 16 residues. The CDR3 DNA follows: TGCGCCAGCAGCTTGTCTTCGGACAGGGGAAATTCACCCCTCCACTTT. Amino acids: CASSLSSDRGNSPLHF.

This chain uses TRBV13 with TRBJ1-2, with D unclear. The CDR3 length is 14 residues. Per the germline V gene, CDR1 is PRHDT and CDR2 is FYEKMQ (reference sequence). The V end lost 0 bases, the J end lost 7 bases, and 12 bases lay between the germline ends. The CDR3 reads CASSLGEGVGGYTF. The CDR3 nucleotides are TGTGCCAGCAGCTTAGGGGAAGGAGTCGGTGGCTACACCTTC.

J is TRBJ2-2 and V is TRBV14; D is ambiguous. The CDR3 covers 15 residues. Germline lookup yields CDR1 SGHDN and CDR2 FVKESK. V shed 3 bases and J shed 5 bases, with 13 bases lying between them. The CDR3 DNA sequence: TGTGCCAGCAGCCATCCTATATTGAGAACCGGGGAGCTGTTTTTT. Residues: CASSHPILRTGELFF. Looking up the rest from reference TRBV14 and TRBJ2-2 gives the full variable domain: EAGVTQFPSHSVIEKGQTVTLRCDPISGHDNLYWYRRVMGKEIKFLLHFVKESKQDESGMPNNRFLAERTGGTYSTLKVQPAELEDSGVYFCASSHPILRTGELFFGEGSRLTVL.

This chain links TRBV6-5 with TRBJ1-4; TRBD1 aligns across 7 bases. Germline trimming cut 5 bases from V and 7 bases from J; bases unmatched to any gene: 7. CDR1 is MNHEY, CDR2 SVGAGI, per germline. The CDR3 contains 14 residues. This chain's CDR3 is CASSRDRDVEKLFF. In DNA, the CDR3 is TGTGCCAGCAGTCGCGACAGGGACGTTGAAAAACTGTTTTTT.

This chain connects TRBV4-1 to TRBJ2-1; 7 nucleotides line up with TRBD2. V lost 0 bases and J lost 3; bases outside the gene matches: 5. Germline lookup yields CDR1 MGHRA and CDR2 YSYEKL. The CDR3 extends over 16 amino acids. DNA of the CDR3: TGCGCCAGCAGCCAAGATAGTGGGGGGGACTACAATGAGCAGTTCTTC. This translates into CASSQDSGGDYNEQFF.

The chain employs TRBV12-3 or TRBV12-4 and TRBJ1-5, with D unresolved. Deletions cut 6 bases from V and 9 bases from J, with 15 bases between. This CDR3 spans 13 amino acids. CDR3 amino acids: CASSLGWVRPQHF. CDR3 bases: TGTGCCAGCAGCCTAGGATGGGTCAGGCCCCAGCATTTT.

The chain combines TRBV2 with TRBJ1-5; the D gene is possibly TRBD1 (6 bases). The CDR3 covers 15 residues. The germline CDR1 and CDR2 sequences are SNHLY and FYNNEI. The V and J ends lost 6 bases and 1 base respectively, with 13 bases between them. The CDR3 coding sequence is TGTGCCAGCAGCGAACAGGGACTAAGCAATCAGCCCCAGCATTTT. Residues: CASSEQGLSNQPQHF.

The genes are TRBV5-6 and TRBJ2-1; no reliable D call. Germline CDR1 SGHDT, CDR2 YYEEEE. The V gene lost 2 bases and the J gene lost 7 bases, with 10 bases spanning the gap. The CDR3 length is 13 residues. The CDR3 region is CASSFHLGNEQFF. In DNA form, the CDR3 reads TGTGCCAGCAGCTTTCACCTCGGGAATGAGCAGTTCTTC.

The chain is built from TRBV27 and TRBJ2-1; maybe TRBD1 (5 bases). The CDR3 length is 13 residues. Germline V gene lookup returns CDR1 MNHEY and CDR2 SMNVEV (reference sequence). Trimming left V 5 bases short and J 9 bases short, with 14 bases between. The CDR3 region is CASSLQLRGEQFF. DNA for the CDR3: TGTGCCAGCAGTCTACAACTAAGGGGTGAGCAGTTCTTC.

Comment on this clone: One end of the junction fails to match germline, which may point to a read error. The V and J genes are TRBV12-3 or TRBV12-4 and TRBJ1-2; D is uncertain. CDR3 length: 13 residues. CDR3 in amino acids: CASSLSQQDSFVF. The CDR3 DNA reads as TGTGCCAGCAGCCTTTCGCAACAAGACTCCTTCGTTTTT.

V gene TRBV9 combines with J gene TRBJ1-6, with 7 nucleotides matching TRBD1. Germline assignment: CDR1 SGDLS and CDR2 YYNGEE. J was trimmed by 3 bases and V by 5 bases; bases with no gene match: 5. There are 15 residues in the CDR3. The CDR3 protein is CASSFRDSYNSPLHF. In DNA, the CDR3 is TGTGCCAGCAGTTTCAGGGACAGCTATAATTCACCCCTCCACTTT.

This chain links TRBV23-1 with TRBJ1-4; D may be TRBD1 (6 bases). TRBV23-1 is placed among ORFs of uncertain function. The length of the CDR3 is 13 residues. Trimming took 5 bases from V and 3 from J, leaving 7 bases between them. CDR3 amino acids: CASSTGPNEKLFF. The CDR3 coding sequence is TGCGCCAGCAGTACAGGGCCTAATGAAAAACTGTTTTTT.